What follows is one T cell receptor beta chain and its context. The CDR3 has 12 residues. Germline V gene lookup returns CDR1 MNHEY and CDR2 SVGAGI. TRB was amplified by touch-down multiplex PCR, primer pools A and B combined. With the multiplex PCR reads reprocessed, TCRdb shows one record per CDR3 protein and no DNA. The sample totals under 7,500 distinct CDR3 sequences. This record comes from a study of T cell clusters in autoimmune cytopenias. TRB amplification used approximately 250 ng of peripheral blood genomic DNA. The same specimen was also included in a second study, on T cell repertoires in aging, cancer and after chemotherapy.

Sequenced input: peripheral blood. The genes are TRBV6-5 and TRBJ2-1; TCRdb outputs TRBD1, but without DNA this stays unchecked. This TCR was recovered from a human donor in good health. The CDR3 loop is CASRTGLGEQFF.